The 5 T cell receptor beta chains below were found in one sample sequenced in a study of human T cells and chemical hapten exposure. TCRdb reprocessed the RACE reads via MiXCR and lists one record per CDR3 protein. The table lists tens of thousands of distinct CDR3 sequences, 11% of them singletons. The time point denotes: pre-sensitization, week 0. Treatment given: therapeutic diphenylcyclopropenone sensitization with weekly scalp DPC. This sample comprised whole blood, obtained in connection with sensitization to the hapten diphenylcyclopropenone (DPC). The receptor source for this set is a woman between 50 and 59 years old with alopecia areata. Some clones in this sample may be carry-over from other donors' samples.

A few counts support this clonotype. The chain combines TRBV9 with TRBJ2-7; no firm D call. Germline V gene data show CDR1 as SGDLS and CDR2 as YYNGEE. The CDR3 sequence is 13 residues long. With 0 bases removed from V and 7 bases from J, the gap between germline ends came to 11 bases. The CDR3 DNA is TGTGCCAGCAGCGTAGCGGGTAGCAGAGAGCAGTACTTC. This encodes CASSVAGSREQYF.

On this clonotype itself: It may be a read error: a sequence one base away is much more abundant. The chain links TRBV20-1 to TRBJ2-3, with D unclear. The CDR3 sequence is 15 residues long. Looked up from germline, CDR1 is DFQATT and CDR2 is SNEGSKA (reference sequence). Trimming removed 3 bases from V and 4 bases from J, with 17 bases in between. This chain's CDR3 is CSASPRIRDPDTQYF. The CDR3 DNA sequence: TGCAGTGCTAGCCCCAGAATTCGAGATCCAGATACGCAGTATTTT.

This clonotype appeared many times. V usage is TRBV6-1 and J usage is TRBJ2-1; 10 bases match TRBD2. V was clipped by 5 bases and J by 4 bases; unmatched bases: 5. In germline, CDR1 is MNHNS, CDR2 SASEGT. The CDR3 loop spans 15 amino acids. CDR3 sequence (DNA): TGTGCCAGCAGTTCCAGGACTAGCGGTTACAATGAGCAGTTCTTC. Encoded protein: CASSSRTSGYNEQFF.

This clonotype was counted ten times or more. The V gene is TRBV30, the J gene TRBJ1-5; D not certain. The ends were cut back, 0 bases at V and 2 bases at J, with 11 bases in the middle. The CDR3 runs to 15 residues. Germline assignment: CDR1 GTSNPN and CDR2 SVGIG (reference sequence). CDR3: CAWSVAGYGNQPQHF. The CDR3 nucleotides are TGTGCCTGGAGTGTAGCCGGGTACGGCAATCAGCCCCAGCATTTT.

This clonotype was recorded a few times. The chain combines TRBV14 with TRBJ2-1; no reliable D call. The CDR3 runs 14 residues. Germline values: CDR1 SGHDN, CDR2 FVKESK. V lost 0 bases to trimming and J lost 4 bases, with 7 bases between them. The CDR3 region is CASSQDTLYNEQFF. The CDR3 DNA follows: TGTGCCAGCAGCCAAGATACCCTGTACAATGAGCAGTTCTTC. Variable domain in full (rest from reference TRBV14 and TRBJ2-1): EAGVTQFPSHSVIEKGQTVTLRCDPISGHDNLYWYRRVMGKEIKFLLHFVKESKQDESGMPNNRFLAERTGGTYSTLKVQPAELEDSGVYFCASSQDTLYNEQFFGPGTRLTVL.